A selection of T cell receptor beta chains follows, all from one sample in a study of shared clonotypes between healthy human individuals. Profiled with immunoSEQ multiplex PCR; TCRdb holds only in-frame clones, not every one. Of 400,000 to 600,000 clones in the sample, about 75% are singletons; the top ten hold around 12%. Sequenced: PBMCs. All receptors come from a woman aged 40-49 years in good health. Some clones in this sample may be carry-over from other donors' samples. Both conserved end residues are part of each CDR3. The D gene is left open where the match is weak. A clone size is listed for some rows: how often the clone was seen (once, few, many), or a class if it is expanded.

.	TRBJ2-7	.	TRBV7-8	TGTGCCAGCAGCTTCTTACAGGACTCCTACGAGCAGTACTTC	CASSFLQDSYEQYF
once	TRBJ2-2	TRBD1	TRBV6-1	TGTGCCAGCAGACCGGGACAGGGACGCACCGGGGAGCTGTTTTTT	CASRPGQGRTGELFF
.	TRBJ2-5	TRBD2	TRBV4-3	TGCGCCAGCAGCCAAGGTCGGTGGGCGGGAGGCCCGCAAGAGACCCAGTACTTC	CASSQGRWAGGPQETQYF
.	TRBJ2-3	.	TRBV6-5	TGTGCCAGCAGTTACTCTGGCTCCTCGGGCACAGATACGCAGTATTTT	CASSYSGSSGTDTQYF
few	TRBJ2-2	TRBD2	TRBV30	TGTGCCTGGAGTGTACCCGGGAGGGCCACCGGGGAGCTGTTTTTT	CAWSVPGRATGELFF
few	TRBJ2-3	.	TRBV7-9	TGTGCCAGCAGCCGGCAGGGGAACACAGATACGCAGTATTTT	CASSRQGNTDTQYF
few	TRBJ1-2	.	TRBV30	TGTGCCTGGAGTGTCGACAGGAGGGATGGCTACACCTTC	CAWSVDRRDGYTF
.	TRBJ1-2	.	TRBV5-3	TGTGCCAGAATGCCCTATGGCTACACCTTC	CARMPYGYTF
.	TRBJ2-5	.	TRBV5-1	TGCGCCAGCAGCTACCCCGGAGGGGAAGAGACCCAGTACTTC	CASSYPGGEETQYF
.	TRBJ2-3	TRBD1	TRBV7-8	TGTGCCAGCAGCTTAGCCAGGGGACAGGGGAGGACAGATACGCAGTATTTT	CASSLARGQGRTDTQYF
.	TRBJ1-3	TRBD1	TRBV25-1	TGTGCCAGCAGTGAATCGACAGGGGCTGGAAACACCATATATTTT	CASSESTGAGNTIYF
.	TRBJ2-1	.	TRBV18	TGTGCCAGCTCACCAACGAGGGATCATGAGCAGTTCTTC	CASSPTRDHEQFF
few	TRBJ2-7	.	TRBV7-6	TGTGCCAGCAGCTTAGAGGTGTCTTGGTCTGTCTACGAGCAGTACTTC	CASSLEVSWSVYEQYF
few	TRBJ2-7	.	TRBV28	TGTGCCAGCAGTTCGTCAGGTTCCGACTCCTACGAGCAGTACTTC	CASSSSGSDSYEQYF
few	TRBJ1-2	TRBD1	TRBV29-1	TGCAGCGTTGAGAGGGACAGGGGAAACTATGGCTACACCTTC	CSVERDRGNYGYTF
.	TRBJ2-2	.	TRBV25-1	TGTGCCAGCAGTGGCGGGGAGCTGTTTTTT	CASSGGELFF
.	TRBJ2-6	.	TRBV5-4	TGTGCCAGCAGCCAGGGGTCTCTGACTGGGGCCAACGTCCTGACTTTC	CASSQGSLTGANVLTF
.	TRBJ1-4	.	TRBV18	TGTGCCAGCTCACCTCAGGGAGCAACTAATGAAAAACTGTTTTTT	CASSPQGATNEKLFF
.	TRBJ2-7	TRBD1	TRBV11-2	TGTGCCAGCAGCTGGGGACAGCATTCCTACGAGCAGTACTTC	CASSWGQHSYEQYF
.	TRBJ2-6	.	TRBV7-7	TGTGCTAGCAGCTTAGGGGCTGGGGCCAACGTCCTGACTTTC	CASSLGAGANVLTF
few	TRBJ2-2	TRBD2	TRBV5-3	TGTGCCAGAAGCGAAATCCGGACTAGCGGGAGTAACGGGGAGCTGTTTTTT	CARSEIRTSGSNGELFF
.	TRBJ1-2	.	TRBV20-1	TGCAGTGCGGCGCGGGGCTATGGCTACACCTTC	CSAARGYGYTF
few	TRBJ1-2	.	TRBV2	TGTGCCAGCAGTGAAGATCTGCAGGGTTATGGCTACACCTTC	CASSEDLQGYGYTF
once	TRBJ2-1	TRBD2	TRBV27	TGTGCCAGCAGTACCGGGACTAGCGGGAGCAATGAGCAGTTCTTC	CASSTGTSGSNEQFF
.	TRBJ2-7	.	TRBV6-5	TGTGCCAGCAGAACGGACAGAGAAGCCTACGAGCAGTACTTC	CASRTDREAYEQYF
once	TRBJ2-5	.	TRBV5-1	TGCGCCAGCAGCGGGAGCGGCCGAGAGACCCAGTACTTC	CASSGSGRETQYF
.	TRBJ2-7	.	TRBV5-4	TGTGCCAGCAGGGGAGAGTACGAGCAGTACTTC	CASRGEYEQYF
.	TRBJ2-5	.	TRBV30	TGTGCCTGGAGGGCCAGCCGCGGTGGGACCCAGTACTTC	CAWRASRGGTQYF
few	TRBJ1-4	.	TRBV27	TGTGCCAGCAGTTCGGCGGGGGCAACTAATGAAAAACTGTTTTTT	CASSSAGATNEKLFF
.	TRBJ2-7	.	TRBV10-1	TGCGCCAGCAGTGAACCGGGGGAATACGAGCAGTACTTC	CASSEPGEYEQYF
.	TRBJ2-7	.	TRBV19	TGTGCCAGTAGGGCCTTGAGCTCCTACGAGCAGTACTTC	CASRALSSYEQYF
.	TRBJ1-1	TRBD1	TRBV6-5	TGTGCCAGCAGCGGGACAGTCGATGCTTTCTTT	CASSGTVDAFF
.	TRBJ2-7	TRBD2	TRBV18	TGTGCCAGCTCACCACGGGCTAGCGGGAGTATCTCCTACGAGCAGTACTTC	CASSPRASGSISYEQYF
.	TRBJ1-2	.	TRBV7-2	TGTGCCAGCAGTCCCCAGATGAGGGACTATGGCTACACCTTC	CASSPQMRDYGYTF
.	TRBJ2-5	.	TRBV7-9	TGTGCCAGCAGCATACTTATGGGAGTAGAGACCCAGTACTTC	CASSILMGVETQYF
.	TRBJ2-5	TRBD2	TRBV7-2	TGTGCCAGCAGCTTAGTCAGACTAGCGGGAGGATTAGAGACCCAGTACTTC	CASSLVRLAGGLETQYF
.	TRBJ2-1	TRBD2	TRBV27	TGTGCCAGCAGTTTCTCGACTAGCGGGAAGCAGTTCTTC	CASSFSTSGKQFF